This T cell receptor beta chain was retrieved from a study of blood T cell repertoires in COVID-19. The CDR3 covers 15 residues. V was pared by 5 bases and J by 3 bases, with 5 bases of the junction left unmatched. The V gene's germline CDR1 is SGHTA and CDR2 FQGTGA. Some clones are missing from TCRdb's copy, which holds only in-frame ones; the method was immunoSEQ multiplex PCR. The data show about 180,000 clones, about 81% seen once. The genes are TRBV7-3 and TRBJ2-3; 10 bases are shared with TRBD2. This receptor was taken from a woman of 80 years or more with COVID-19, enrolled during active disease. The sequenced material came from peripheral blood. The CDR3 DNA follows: TGTGCCAGCAGCGCAGCGGGGGGGAGGACAGATACGCAGTATTTT. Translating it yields CASSAAGGRTDTQYF. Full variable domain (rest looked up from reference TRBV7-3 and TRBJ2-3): GAGVSQTPSNKVTEKGKYVELRCDPISGHTALYWYRQSLGQGPEFLIYFQGTGAADDSGLPNDRFFAVRPEGSVSTLKIQRTERGDSAVYLCASSAAGGRTDTQYFGPGTRLTVL.